A selection of T cell receptor beta chains follows, all from one sample in a study of vaccination effects on CD4 cells after COVID-19. Sequencing was performed with immunoSEQ multiplex PCR; in TCRdb, only in-frame clones are kept and a portion is missing. The sample records about 24,000 clones, roughly 76% being singletons. For these receptors, no antigen is known. Material: CD4+ T cells from PBMCs cultured with SARS-CoV-2 spike peptides, obtained after COVID-19 vaccination. The receptor source for this set is a human donor who received a COVID-19 vaccine. Some clones in this sample may be carry-over from other donors' samples. The CDR3 runs from the conserved cysteine through the conserved F or W. D genes are given only for firm matches. The size of a clone is reported for some rows only, either as once, few or many, or as a class for expanded clones.

TRBJ1-4	TRBV9	-	TRBD1	TGTGCCAGCAGCGTAGACCCCGGAGCGCAGGGGGAAGAAAAACTGTTTTTT	CASSVDPGAQGEEKLFF
TRBJ1-3	TRBV10-2	-	TRBD1	TGCGCCAGTGGACAGGGGAACACCATATATTTT	CASGQGNTIYF
TRBJ1-5	TRBV19	-	-	TGTGCCAGTAGTATTACGGGGAGCAATCAGCCCCAGCATTTT	CASSITGSNQPQHF
TRBJ2-2	TRBV7-3	-	-	TGTGCCAGCAGCTTAGTTAGCGGGGAGCTGTTTTTT	CASSLVSGELFF
TRBJ2-2	TRBV9	-	TRBD1	TGTGCCAGCAGCGCACAGGGGGCTTGGAACACCGGGGAGCTGTTTTTT	CASSAQGAWNTGELFF
TRBJ2-5	TRBV7-9	medium-sized	TRBD2	TGTGCCAGCAGAGAAGCGGGGGGACAAGAGACCCAGTACTTC	CASREAGGQETQYF
TRBJ1-1	TRBV5-1	-	-	TGCGCCAGCAGCCGAACCGCCGGGACTCAGCGGGGGAACACTGAAGCTTTCTTT	CASSRTAGTQRGNTEAFF
TRBJ2-4	TRBV6-6	-	-	TGTGCCAGCAGGCGCGACACTTCCAAAAACATTCAGTACTTC	CASRRDTSKNIQYF
TRBJ2-2	TRBV3-1/TRBV3-2	-	-	TGTGCCAGCAGCCCCGGAGCGGTGAACACCGGGGAGCTGTTTTTT	CASSPGAVNTGELFF
TRBJ1-1	TRBV5-5	-	-	TGTGCCAGCAGCTCACAAGCGAACACTGAAGCTTTCTTT	CASSSQANTEAFF
TRBJ1-2	TRBV20-1	once	-	TGCAGTGCTCAGACAGATTATGGCTACACCTTC	CSAQTDYGYTF
TRBJ1-2	TRBV6-6	-	-	TGTGCCAGCAGTTACTCGACACGTAAGGATGGCTACACCTTC	CASSYSTRKDGYTF
TRBJ1-1	TRBV6-5	once	-	TGTGCCAGCAGTTACTCTCGGGGGTTTGGTGAAGCTTTCTTT	CASSYSRGFGEAFF
TRBJ1-4	TRBV6-5	-	TRBD1	TGTGCCAGCAGTCCCACAGGGGGGGATACTGAAAAACTGTTTTTT	CASSPTGGDTEKLFF
TRBJ1-1	TRBV7-2	-	-	TGTGCCAGCAGCAAAAGCGGACAGTTGAACACTGAAGCTTTCTTT	CASSKSGQLNTEAFF
TRBJ1-2	TRBV19	once	-	TGTGCCAGTAACGATCTCAAGCGGGGCTATGGCTACACCTTC	CASNDLKRGYGYTF
TRBJ2-3	TRBV5-4	-	TRBD2	TGTGCCAGCAGCTCCAGCCAGCGGGGATTAGATACGCAGTATTTT	CASSSSQRGLDTQYF
TRBJ2-2	TRBV24-1	-	-	TGTGCCACCAGTGACCCTCGACCTCTTACCGGGCCAAACACCGGGGAGCTGTTTTTT	CATSDPRPLTGPNTGELFF
TRBJ1-6	TRBV15	-	-	TGTGCCACCAGCAGATATAATTCACCCCTCCACTTT	CATSRYNSPLHF
TRBJ1-2	TRBV6-5	-	-	TGTGCCAGCAGTATCGAATGGGGCTATGGCTACACCTTC	CASSIEWGYGYTF
TRBJ2-4	TRBV5-1	-	TRBD1	TGCGCCAGCAGCTCGAGCGGACAGGGGGGGGACATTCAGTACTTC	CASSSSGQGGDIQYF
TRBJ1-4	TRBV10-2	-	-	TGCGCCAGCAGTGAGTCGGGGGGGCAGGTTGAAAAACTGTTTTTT	CASSESGGQVEKLFF
TRBJ1-3	TRBV30	few	-	TGTGCCTGGACCTCCTCTGGAAACACCATATATTTT	CAWTSSGNTIYF
TRBJ1-1	TRBV12-3/TRBV12-4	-	-	TGTGCCAGCAGTTGGGGGACGGAAGCTTTCTTT	CASSWGTEAFF
TRBJ2-1	TRBV27	medium-sized	-	TGTGCCAGCAGCCAACAGGGAAGTTGGGCCTACAATGAGCAGTTCTTC	CASSQQGSWAYNEQFF
TRBJ1-1	TRBV9	-	-	TGTGCCAGCAGCGTATTTATTGGGACGGGCACTGAAGCTTTCTTT	CASSVFIGTGTEAFF
TRBJ2-5	TRBV7-2	-	-	TGTGCCAGCAGCCGAAGGGAGACCCAGTACTTC	CASSRRETQYF
TRBJ2-5	TRBV6-5	-	TRBD2	TGTGCCAGCAGTCGACGGACTAGCGGGGTGGAGACCCAGTACTTC	CASSRRTSGVETQYF
TRBJ1-2	TRBV30	medium-sized	-	TGTGCCTGGAGCTCAGGACACCCATATGGCTACACCTTC	CAWSSGHPYGYTF
TRBJ2-5	TRBV7-3	-	TRBD2	TGTGCCAGCAGCTTATCTGGCGGGGGGGAAGAGACCCAGTACTTC	CASSLSGGGEETQYF
TRBJ1-5	TRBV6-6	-	-	TGTGCCAGCAGTTATCCTTACAGCAATCAGCCCCAGCATTTT	CASSYPYSNQPQHF
TRBJ1-1	TRBV5-1	-	-	TGCGCCAGCAGCTTGCGCGACACAGGGTGGCTGAACACTGAAGCTTTCTTT	CASSLRDTGWLNTEAFF
TRBJ2-5	TRBV18	few	TRBD2	TGTGCCAGCTCACCGGGACTAGGCTATGAGACCCAGTACTTC	CASSPGLGYETQYF
TRBJ2-2	TRBV28	few	-	TGTGCCAGCAGTTCGTCGGGGGCAAACACCGGGGAGCTGTTTTTT	CASSSSGANTGELFF
TRBJ1-6	TRBV21-1	-	-	TGTGCCAGCAGCAAATTCAAAAATTCACCCCTCCACTTT	CASSKFKNSPLHF
TRBJ2-2	TRBV7-3	once	-	TGTGCCAGCAGCTCAACCCGCGGAACGGGGGACGGGGAGCTGTTTTTT	CASSSTRGTGDGELFF
TRBJ2-3	TRBV7-7	-	TRBD1	TGTGCCAGCAGCTTAGCGGGGTCCGGGACAGGGGGTGGGAGCACAGATACGCAGTATTTT	CASSLAGSGTGGGSTDTQYF
TRBJ1-1	TRBV12-3/TRBV12-4	-	-	TGTGCCAGCAGGGACACATTGAACACTGAAGCTTTCTTT	CASRDTLNTEAFF
TRBJ2-1	TRBV9	once	-	TGTGCCAGCAGCCTTGGACAGTACAATGAGCAGTTCTTC	CASSLGQYNEQFF
TRBJ1-4	TRBV30	-	TRBD1	TGTGCCTGGAGTAGGGACAGGGGTCTTCCACCAACTAATGAAAAACTGTTTTTT	CAWSRDRGLPPTNEKLFF
TRBJ2-1	TRBV11-2	-	-	TGTGCCAGCAGACGGGGCGGGTACAATGAGCAGTTCTTC	CASRRGGYNEQFF
TRBJ1-3	TRBV6-1	-	-	TGTGCCAGCAGTGAATACCTTCCGTCTCCAGGAAACACCATATATTTT	CASSEYLPSPGNTIYF
TRBJ2-5	TRBV7-2	-	-	TGTGCCAGCAGCCCTAGCACAGGGCCACCGAAGACCCAGTACTTC	CASSPSTGPPKTQYF
TRBJ2-3	TRBV2	-	-	TGTGCCAGCAGCAGGAACCCCACAGATACGCAGTATTTT	CASSRNPTDTQYF
TRBJ1-6	TRBV13	-	TRBD1	TGTGCCAGCAGCCCCCGGACAGGGGTTAATTCACCCCTCCACTTT	CASSPRTGVNSPLHF
TRBJ2-1	TRBV29-1	once	TRBD1	TGCAGCGCTGAGGGACAGGGGGCGAATGAGCAGTTCTTC	CSAEGQGANEQFF
TRBJ1-5	TRBV5-1	-	-	TGCGCCAGCAGCCTTGGCCCAGCCTTCAATCAGCCCCAGCATTTT	CASSLGPAFNQPQHF
TRBJ1-2	TRBV4-1	-	-	TGCGCCAGCAGCCAAGGACCTGCGAACTATGGCTACACCTTC	CASSQGPANYGYTF
TRBJ1-1	TRBV3-1/TRBV3-2	few	TRBD1	TGTGCCAGCAGACCGAGGACAGGGACGAACACTGAAGCTTTCTTT	CASRPRTGTNTEAFF